These 30 T cell receptor beta chains were sequenced from one sample in a study of early T cells in non-severe SARS-CoV-2 infection. One entry per CDR3 protein, called by TCRdb with MiXCR from the 5' RACE reads. The sample holds about 61,000 distinct CDR3 sequences, about 11% seen once. Sequences were derived from whole blood, sampled at baseline. These receptors were collected from an adult who was a healthcare worker with PCR-confirmed SARS-CoV-2 infection or an uninfected control (not recorded which). The donor label of this sample is uncertain.

The V call is TRBV27, the J call TRBJ2-1; D unresolved. Germline values: CDR1 MNHEY, CDR2 SMNVEV (reference sequence). CDR3 size: 14 residues. Trimming took 6 bases from V and 0 from J, leaving 9 bases between them. The CDR3 sequence: CASSWDPSYNEQFF. The CDR3 DNA reads as TGTGCCAGCAGCTGGGATCCCTCCTACAATGAGCAGTTCTTC.

This clonotype has only a few counts. This chain joins TRBV7-2 and TRBJ2-4, with D unresolved. V lost 0 bases and J lost 5, with 8 bases in between. The germline CDR1 and CDR2 sequences are SGHTA and FQGNSA. The CDR3 has 14 residues. DNA of the CDR3: TGTGCCAGCAGCTTAGCGTGGCATCAAAACATTCAGTACTTC. This sequence encodes CASSLAWHQNIQYF.

This clonotype showed up many times. The chain is built from TRBV2 and TRBJ1-1; D may be TRBD1 (6 bases). The CDR3 has 14 amino acids. In germline, CDR1 is SNHLY, CDR2 FYNNEI. The V end lost 6 bases, the J end lost 1 base, and 12 bases lay between the germline ends. CDR3 loop: CASRTGTKNTEAFF. As DNA, the CDR3 is TGTGCCAGCAGGACCGGGACAAAGAACACTGAAGCTTTCTTT.

The table lists this clonotype with a few counts. The chain has TRBV6-5 and TRBJ2-5; TRBD1 aligns across 10 bases. This CDR3 is 14 amino acids long. Germline lookup yields CDR1 MNHEY and CDR2 SVGAGI. With 5 bases clipped from V and 4 bases from J, the junction kept 4 bases outside the gene matches. The CDR3 region has the DNA TGTGCCAGCAGTCAAGACAGGGGGCCAGAGACCCAGTACTTC. It yields the protein CASSQDRGPETQYF.

This chain uses TRBV2 with TRBJ2-2, with a tentative D call TRBD2 (5 bases). Germline V gene sequence: CDR1 SNHLY, CDR2 FYNNEI. This CDR3 comprises 15 residues. The ends were cut back, 4 bases at V and 1 base at J, with 10 bases in the middle. The CDR3 DNA reads as TGTGCCAGCAGTGGGAGGTCAGGGAACACCGGGGAGCTGTTTTTT. Translating it yields CASSGRSGNTGELFF.

This rearrangement joins TRBV3-1 to TRBJ2-3; D is possibly TRBD1 or TRBD2 (5 bases each). Germline lookup yields CDR1 LGHDT and CDR2 YNNKEL (reference sequence). CDR3 length: 15 residues. With 0 bases removed from V and 8 bases from J, the gap between germline ends came to 15 bases. The CDR3 sequence: CASSQDTGALGTQYF. For the CDR3, the DNA is TGTGCCAGCAGCCAAGATACCGGGGCGCTAGGTACGCAGTATTTT.

This clonotype was recorded at least ten times. J is TRBJ2-3 and V is TRBV7-3, with D unclear. The V and J ends lost 1 base and 1 base respectively, with 3 bases between them. The V gene's germline CDR1 is SGHTA and CDR2 FQGTGA. The CDR3 length is 13 residues. The CDR3: CASSLSGTDTQYF. Written as DNA, the CDR3 is TGTGCCAGCAGCTTAAGTGGCACAGATACGCAGTATTTT.

The chain is built from TRBV6-5 and TRBJ2-5, with TRBD1 matching over 7 bases. V gave up 5 bases and J gave up 5 bases; unmatched junction bases: 8. Germline CDR1 MNHEY, CDR2 SVGAGI. The CDR3 loop spans 14 amino acids. The chain's CDR3 is CASSQGGAGETQYF. The CDR3 bases are TGTGCCAGCAGTCAAGGGGGCGCAGGGGAGACCCAGTACTTC.

There are many counts of this clonotype. The rearrangement joins TRBV5-6 to TRBJ1-2, with a possible D match to TRBD1 (5 bases). The CDR3 covers 15 residues. Germline V gene lookup returns CDR1 SGHDT and CDR2 YYEEEE. Trimming pared 4 bases from V and 4 bases from J, leaving 17 bases between. The CDR3 loop reads CASSRQRGGTYGYTF. The CDR3 DNA reads TGTGCCAGCAGCCGTCAAAGGGGCGGAACCTATGGCTACACCTTC.

This clonotype showed up many times. V gene TRBV18 combines with J gene TRBJ2-3, with TRBD2 identical over 7 bases. V shed 6 bases, J shed 1 base, and the junction held 4 bases outside the gene matches. Germline CDR1 and CDR2: KGHSH and LQKENI. The CDR3 consists of 14 residues. CDR3 region: CASSKTSGTDTQYF. CDR3 coding DNA: TGTGCCAGCTCCAAAACTAGCGGCACAGATACGCAGTATTTT.

V and J are TRBV4-1 and TRBJ1-5; D gene unclear. The CDR3 totals 18 residues. Germline V gene data show CDR1 as MGHRA and CDR2 as YSYEKL. V was shortened by 5 bases and J by 3 bases, with 23 bases between the two germline ends. CDR3 region: CASSALPGDTEDNQPQHF. As DNA, the CDR3 is TGCGCCAGCAGCGCCCTCCCGGGAGACACAGAGGACAATCAGCCCCAGCATTTT.

This clonotype was detected ten times or more. V gene TRBV29-1 combines with J gene TRBJ2-5; D ambiguous. CDR3 length: 13 residues. CDR1 is SQVTM and CDR2 is ANQGSEA in the germline V gene. V lost 1 base and J lost 5, with 11 bases in between. CDR3 bases: TGCAGCGTTGAAGGACTGGAGCTGGAGACCCAGTACTTC. Translated: CSVEGLELETQYF.

The CDR3 here is CASSPGLNQPQHF. The DNA for the CDR3 is TGTGCCAGCAGTCCGGGTCTCAATCAGCCCCAGCATTTT. V is TRBV27 and J is TRBJ1-5, with D unresolved. This CDR3 has 13 amino acids. The V end was cut by 5 bases, the J end by 3 bases, with 8 bases between. CDR1 is MNHEY, CDR2 SMNVEV, per germline (reference sequence).

The chain couples TRBV12-3 or TRBV12-4 to TRBJ1-2; D unclear. This CDR3 comprises 14 residues. Trimming removed 1 base at V and 1 base at J, with 7 bases between. The CDR3 loop reads CASSLGVRNYGYTF. The CDR3 region has the DNA TGTGCCAGCAGTTTAGGGGTCCGTAACTATGGCTACACCTTC.

In this sample, this clonotype turned up a few times. This rearrangement joins TRBV10-2 to TRBJ1-2; 7 positions match TRBD1. The CDR3 loop spans 16 amino acids. Per the germline V gene, CDR1 is WSHSY and CDR2 is SAAADI. Losses at the gene ends were 2 bases for V and 0 bases for J; bases not matched to a gene: 6. CDR3 nucleotide sequence: TGCGCCAGCAGTGAGGGGGACAGAGTTTCTAACTATGGCTACACCTTC. Protein: CASSEGDRVSNYGYTF.

The chain uses TRBV20-1 and TRBJ2-3; TRBD1 matches 7 bases. CDR3 length equals 15 residues. Germline V gives CDR1 DFQATT, CDR2 SNEGSKA (reference sequence). J gave up 0 bases and V 2 bases, and 5 bases lay outside the gene matches. The CDR3 region has the DNA TGCAGTGCTAGAAGGGGGACAGCGAGCACAGATACGCAGTATTTT. It is translated as CSARRGTASTDTQYF.

The V call is TRBV29-1, the J call TRBJ1-2; D gene uncertain. V dropped 3 bases and J dropped 8 bases, with 13 bases sitting between them. The CDR3 is 12 residues long. The germline V gene encodes CDR1 SQVTM and CDR2 ANQGSEA. The CDR3 protein is CSVDSADVGYTF. The CDR3 DNA reads TGCAGCGTTGATTCCGCAGATGTGGGCTACACCTTC.

The chain has TRBV28 and TRBJ2-1; either TRBD1 or TRBD2 may fit D (5 bases each). Trimming removed 3 bases at V and 6 bases at J, with 12 bases between. The CDR3 is 14 residues long. The germline V gene encodes CDR1 MDHEN and CDR2 SYDVKM. The CDR3 spells CASSFPGTVNEQFF. The CDR3 DNA is TGTGCCAGCAGTTTCCCCGGGACCGTCAATGAGCAGTTCTTC.

This clonotype was seen repeatedly, ten times or more. CDR3 in amino acids: CASSQDLQGEQFF. In DNA form, the CDR3 reads TGTGCCAGCAGCCAAGATCTCCAGGGTGAGCAGTTCTTC. The chain is built from TRBV14 and TRBJ2-1; weak D call: TRBD1 (5 bases). V was pared by 0 bases and J by 9 bases, with 9 bases between. This CDR3 region has 13 residues. CDR1 is SGHDN and CDR2 is FVKESK in the germline V gene.

This clonotype has more than one count but fewer than ten. The chain employs TRBV19 and TRBJ1-5, with 7 bases aligning to TRBD1. There are 12 residues in the CDR3. Germline V lookup: CDR1 LNHDA, CDR2 SQIVND (reference sequence). CDR3 amino acids: CATGDRNQPQHF. The CDR3 DNA reads TGTGCTACGGGGGACAGAAATCAGCCCCAGCATTTT.

This clonotype turned up a few times. The rearrangement links TRBV7-8 to TRBJ2-6; D remains unclear. The CDR3 has 18 residues. Trimming stripped 1 base from V and 0 bases from J, with 13 bases between. CDR1 and CDR2 from the germline V gene are SGHVS and FQNEAQ. The CDR3 spells CASSLDYSFNSGANVLTF. Here the CDR3 DNA reads TGTGCCAGCAGCTTAGACTACTCATTTAACTCTGGGGCCAACGTCCTGACTTTC.

There are many counts of this clonotype. The V call is TRBV30, the J call TRBJ1-1, with D possibly TRBD1 on 5 matching bases. Trimming left V 3 bases short and J 1 base short, with 21 bases between. From germline, CDR1 is GTSNPN and CDR2 SVGIG (reference sequence). CDR3 size: 17 residues. The CDR3 is CAWSRGRVSGGNTEAFF. CDR3 in DNA: TGTGCCTGGAGCCGGGGCAGGGTAAGTGGCGGGAACACTGAAGCTTTCTTT. Complete variable domain (other parts from reference TRBV30 and TRBJ1-1): SQTIHQWPATLVQPVGSPLSLECTVEGTSNPNLYWYRQAAGRGLQLLFYSVGIGQISSEVPQNLSASRPQDRQFILSSKKLLLSDSGFYLCAWSRGRVSGGNTEAFFGQGTRLTVV.

This clonotype has more than one count but fewer than ten. The gene calls are TRBV10-1 and TRBJ2-1, with D unclear. V lost 2 bases and J lost 8, with 13 bases in between. Germline V gene lookup returns CDR1 WNHNN and CDR2 SYGVQD (reference sequence). This CDR3 contains 14 residues. CDR3 coding DNA: TGCGCCAGCAGTGAGACAATGAGGTTTTATGAGCAGTTCTTC. Protein product: CASSETMRFYEQFF.

Many counts were recorded for this clonotype. The V gene is TRBV6-6, the J gene TRBJ2-6, with D maybe TRBD1 (5 bases). The germline V gene encodes CDR1 MNHNY and CDR2 SVGAGI (reference sequence). The CDR3 loop spans 16 amino acids. V lost 6 bases and J lost 1, with 13 bases in between. This CDR3 is CASSLNQGSGANVLTF. The CDR3 bases are TGTGCCAGCAGCCTGAACCAGGGTTCTGGGGCCAACGTCCTGACTTTC.

The V and J genes are TRBV5-4 and TRBJ1-1; D gene ambiguous. The CDR3 has 12 amino acids. The germline CDR1 and CDR2 sequences are SGHNT and YYREEE (reference sequence). Trimming took 10 bases from V and 4 from J, leaving 14 bases between them. In nucleotides, the CDR3 is TGTGCCGGCAAGGGCGGAGGCACTGAAGCTTTCTTT. The encoded protein is CAGKGGGTEAFF.

This clonotype was seen a few times. The chain links TRBV2 to TRBJ2-1; a possible D gene is TRBD1 (5 bases). Trimming left V 3 bases short and J 6 bases short, with 12 bases between. Per the germline V gene, CDR1 is SNHLY and CDR2 is FYNNEI. The CDR3 contains 14 residues. The CDR3 is CASSEGLVVNEQFF. For the CDR3, the DNA is TGTGCCAGCAGTGAGGGGCTAGTTGTCAATGAGCAGTTCTTC.

This clonotype showed up many times. The chain uses TRBV6-1 and TRBJ1-1; D is possibly TRBD1 (6 bases). V was cut by 7 bases and J by 4 bases, with 10 bases left in between. Germline-derived CDR1 and CDR2 are MNHNS and SASEGT. The CDR3 covers 12 residues. CDR3 protein: CASKGGGTEAFF. CDR3 DNA sequence: TGTGCCAGCAAGGGGGGGGGCACTGAAGCTTTCTTT.

This clonotype was detected many times. The genes are TRBV7-3 and TRBJ2-2, with 8 positions matching TRBD2. The junction had 2 bases not matched to a gene; V was cut back by 5 bases and J by 0 bases. The germline V gene has CDR1 SGHTA and CDR2 FQGTGA. This CDR3 is built from 15 residues. The CDR3 loop is CASSPGLANTGELFF. In DNA form, the CDR3 reads TGTGCCAGCAGCCCGGGACTAGCGAACACCGGGGAGCTGTTTTTT.

This chain connects TRBV5-6 to TRBJ2-2, with D possibly matching TRBD1 (6 bases). Germline-derived CDR1 and CDR2 are SGHDT and YYEEEE. Trimming shortened V by 3 bases and J by 6 bases, and 6 bases separated the two germline ends. The CDR3 runs 12 residues. The CDR3 region is CASSWGPGELFF. As DNA, the CDR3 is TGTGCCAGCAGCTGGGGGCCCGGGGAGCTGTTTTTT.

The V call is TRBV5-1, the J call TRBJ1-1; D unresolved. V lost 8 bases to trimming and J lost 2 bases, with 13 bases between them. Germline lookup yields CDR1 SGHRS and CDR2 YFSETQ. The length of the CDR3 is 13 residues. The CDR3 loop reads CASLAPGNTEAFF. The CDR3 nucleotides are TGCGCCAGTCTCGCACCCGGTAACACTGAAGCTTTCTTT.